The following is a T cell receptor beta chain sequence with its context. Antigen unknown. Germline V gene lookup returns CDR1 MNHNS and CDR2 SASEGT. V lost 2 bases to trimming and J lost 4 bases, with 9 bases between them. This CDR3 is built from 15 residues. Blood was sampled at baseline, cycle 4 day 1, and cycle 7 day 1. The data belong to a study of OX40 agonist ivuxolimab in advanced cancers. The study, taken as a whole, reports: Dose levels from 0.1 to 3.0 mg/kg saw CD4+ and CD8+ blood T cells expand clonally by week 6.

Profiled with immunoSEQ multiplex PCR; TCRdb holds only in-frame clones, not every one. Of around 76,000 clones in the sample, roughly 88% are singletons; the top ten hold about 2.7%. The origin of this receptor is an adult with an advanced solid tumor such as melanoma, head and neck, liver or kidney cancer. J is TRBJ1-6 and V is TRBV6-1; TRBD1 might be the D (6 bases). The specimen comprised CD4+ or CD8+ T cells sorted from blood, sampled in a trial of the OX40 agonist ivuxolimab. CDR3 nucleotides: TGTGCCAGCAGTGAACTCGGACAGTATAATTCACCCCTCCACTTT. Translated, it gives CASSELGQYNSPLHF.